This record looks at one TCR beta chain sequence and its context. Trimming took off 5 bases at V and 5 bases at J, with 14 bases between the two ends. Germline lookup yields CDR1 SGHRS and CDR2 YFSETQ. This CDR3 is built from 14 residues. The data were produced by immunoSEQ multiplex PCR, yet TCRdb's version contains in-frame clones alone and is incomplete. This table has around 53,000 clones, approximately 91% appearing once. This entry is derived from a study of blood T cell repertoires in COVID-19. V is TRBV5-1 and J is TRBJ1-5; D is undetermined. The clonotype comes from a human donor in a cohort sampled during active COVID-19. The sequenced sample consisted of peripheral blood. In DNA form, the CDR3 reads TGCGCCAGCAGTAGTGGAGTGGCGGATCAGCCCCAGCATTTT. It yields the protein CASSSGVADQPQHF. Using reference TRBV5-1 and TRBJ1-5 for the parts outside the CDR3, the full variable domain is KAGVTQTPRYLIKTRGQQVTLSCSPISGHRSVSWYQQTPGQGLQFLFEYFSETQRNKGNFPGRFSGRQFSNSRSEMNVSTLELGDSALYLCASSSGVADQPQHFGDGTRLSIL.